This TCR beta chain was identified in a study of response to subunit inactivated influenza vaccine. Whole-study findings and limits: It was the authors' suggestion that each seasonal influenza vaccination recruits few new T cells.

MiXCR, applied by TCRdb to the RT-PCR reads, yields one record per CDR3 protein. Here the sample spans 700,000 to 800,000 distinct CDR3 sequences, approximately 18% being singletons. This clonotype was counted only a few times. Its antigen is unknown. CDR3 length equals 16 residues. Trimming left V 1 base short and J 0 bases short, with 12 bases between. Germline CDR1 and CDR2: LNHNV and YYDKDF (reference sequence). The chain has TRBV15 and TRBJ1-2; no definite D call. The TCR originated in a man in his forties or fifties who received an inactivated influenza vaccine. This specimen consisted of PBMCs from blood, obtained 5 to 6 days after vaccination. The CDR3 bases are TGTGCCACCAGCAGAGTTTACACAAGGTCTAACTATGGCTACACCTTC. It translates to CATSRVYTRSNYGYTF.